These 22 T cell receptor beta chains came from one sample sequenced in a study of patients and donors after allogeneic stem cell transplantation. TCRdb reprocessed the RT-PCR reads with MiXCR, giving one entry per CDR3 protein. The repertoire holds about 230,000 distinct CDR3 sequences, with roughly 13% as singletons. Sequencing was carried out using blood, either unsorted or a sorted T cell fraction (not recorded which). These receptor sequences come from a human donor who was either an allogeneic HSCT recipient or a stem cell or donor lymphocyte infusion donor (not recorded which). It is not recorded whose cells these are; they may come from a transplant donor.

Many counts were recorded for this clonotype. V is TRBV6-1 and J is TRBJ2-5, with D tentatively TRBD1 or TRBD2 (5 bases each). Germline V gives CDR1 MNHNS, CDR2 SASEGT. The CDR3 contains 14 residues. Between the trimmed V and J ends, which lost 8 bases and 2 bases, there was a span of 15 bases. The CDR3 loop is CASGRDPDQETQYF. Here the CDR3 DNA reads TGTGCCAGCGGCCGGGACCCAGATCAAGAGACCCAGTACTTC.

The chain carries TRBV7-9 and TRBJ2-5; 8 positions agree with TRBD1. Trimming cost V 5 bases and J 5 bases; bases outside gene matches: 4. Germline V lookup: CDR1 SEHNR, CDR2 FQNEAQ (reference sequence). CDR3 length equals 13 residues. This CDR3 is CASSTGGPETQYF. Written as DNA, the CDR3 is TGTGCCAGCAGCACAGGGGGTCCGGAGACCCAGTACTTC.

This clonotype appeared a few times. The rearrangement uses TRBV6-1 and TRBJ1-5, with D perhaps matching TRBD1 (6 bases). Germline values: CDR1 MNHNS, CDR2 SASEGT. The V gene lost 6 bases and the J gene lost 2 bases, with 20 bases spanning the gap. There are 17 residues in the CDR3. The CDR3 nucleotides are TGTGCCAGCAGGTCCTCTAGGGGGGGGATCGGCAATCAGCCCCAGCATTTT. It encodes CASRSSRGGIGNQPQHF.

This clonotype came up many times. J is TRBJ1-1 and V is TRBV12-3 or TRBV12-4; D is perhaps TRBD1 (6 bases). Trimming shortened V by 1 base and J by 5 bases, and 14 bases separated the two germline ends. The CDR3 length is 15 residues. CDR3 DNA sequence: TGTGCCAGCAGTTTAGAGACAGGCCCGGGGACTGAAGCTTTCTTT. Protein sequence: CASSLETGPGTEAFF.

This clonotype was found many times. The chain couples TRBV29-1 to TRBJ2-7, with TRBD1 identical over 10 bases. Looked up from germline, CDR1 is SQVTM and CDR2 is ANQGSEA. V lost 6 bases to trimming and J lost 4 bases; unmatched junction nucleotides: 6. This CDR3 spans 13 amino acids. The chain's CDR3 is CSVRTGGMYEQYF. For the CDR3, the DNA is TGCAGCGTCCGGACAGGGGGAATGTACGAGCAGTACTTC.

Many counts were recorded for this clonotype. The rearrangement joins TRBV5-1 to TRBJ2-1; 7 nucleotides line up with TRBD2. Germline V gives CDR1 SGHRS, CDR2 YFSETQ. The CDR3 has 14 residues. Germline trimming cut 6 bases from V and 8 bases from J; bases unmatched to any gene: 11. The CDR3 DNA reads as TGCGCCAGCAAGGCGGTAGCGGGCAAGGATGAGCAGTTCTTC. Protein sequence: CASKAVAGKDEQFF.

V is TRBV20-1 and J is TRBJ1-2; D possibly corresponds to TRBD1 (6 bases). Germline loops: CDR1 DFQATT, CDR2 SNEGSKA (reference sequence). This CDR3 has 14 residues. Deletions cut 1 base from V and 4 bases from J, with 13 bases between. The CDR3 here is CSARAGGSFYGYTF. The CDR3 DNA reads TGCAGTGCTAGAGCGGGGGGCTCGTTCTATGGCTACACCTTC.

This clonotype was counted between two and nine times. The chain couples TRBV9 to TRBJ2-7; D gene uncertain. The germline V and J ends were trimmed by 4 bases and 2 bases, with 22 bases remaining between them. CDR1 is SGDLS, CDR2 YYNGEE, per germline. The CDR3 has 17 amino acids. The CDR3 DNA reads TGTGCCAGCAGCCCTTCTCGCCTCCTTAGGCCCCCCTACGAGCAGTACTTC. The encoded protein is CASSPSRLLRPPYEQYF.

As regards this clonotype: The limits of the CDR3 on the DNA are not certain, so only TCRdb's listed CDR3 is given. The chain links TRBV7-5 to TRBJ1-6. TRBV7-5 is assigned pseudogene status. Ends included, the CDR3 has 17 residues. CDR3 amino acids: CISVPEAEDYFNSPLHF.

Of note for this clonotype: The junction departs from the called germline gene at one end, perhaps through a read error. This chain uses TRBV25-1 with TRBJ2-1; 12 bases map to TRBD1. CDR1 and CDR2 from the germline V gene are MGHDK and SYGVNS. This CDR3 region has 15 residues. CDR3 residues: CASSNGTGGYNVQFF. The CDR3 DNA is TGTGCCAGCAGTAACGGGACAGGGGGCTACAATGTGCAGTTCTTC.

The table lists this clonotype with a few counts. The chain links TRBV19 to TRBJ1-5; perhaps TRBD1 as D (6 bases). The germline CDR1 and CDR2 sequences are LNHDA and SQIVND (reference sequence). CDR3 size: 16 residues. With 3 bases removed from V and 5 bases from J, the gap between germline ends came to 17 bases. The CDR3 sequence: CASSILTSGADQPQHF. The DNA for the CDR3 is TGTGCCAGTAGTATCTTAACCTCGGGGGCCGATCAGCCCCAGCATTTT.

Ten or more counts support this clonotype. The J gene is TRBJ1-4, the V gene TRBV5-6; 12 positions match TRBD1. The CDR3 loop spans 18 amino acids. V dropped 4 bases and J dropped 6; count of bases not matched to a gene: 13. Germline lookup yields CDR1 SGHDT and CDR2 YYEEEE. CDR3 residues: CASSAGTGGIGRDEKLFF. In DNA form, the CDR3 reads TGTGCCAGCAGCGCAGGGACAGGGGGCATTGGAAGGGATGAAAAACTGTTTTTT.

The chain joins TRBV12-3 or TRBV12-4 to TRBJ2-1; 8 nucleotides agree with TRBD1. The CDR3 consists of 12 residues. V shed 6 bases, J shed 12 bases, and the junction held 7 bases outside the gene matches. The CDR3 here is CASSTRDRLQFF. Here the CDR3 DNA reads TGTGCCAGCAGCACCCGGGACAGGTTGCAGTTCTTC.

This clonotype was observed many times. The chain carries TRBV7-9 and TRBJ1-1; no clear D gene. The V end lost 1 base, the J end lost 3 bases, and 6 bases lay between the germline ends. Germline-derived CDR1 and CDR2 are SEHNR and FQNEAQ (reference sequence). The CDR3 extends over 13 amino acids. The CDR3 loop reads CASSLGEYTEAFF. Written as DNA, the CDR3 is TGTGCCAGCAGCTTAGGGGAGTACACTGAAGCTTTCTTT.

V and J are TRBV3-1 and TRBJ2-3; D is uncertain. Trimming pared 1 base from V and 1 base from J, leaving 12 bases between. Germline values: CDR1 LGHDT, CDR2 YNNKEL (reference sequence). The length of the CDR3 is 16 residues. CDR3 in amino acids: CASSQGSGHGTDTQYF. The CDR3 nucleotides are TGTGCCAGCAGCCAAGGGTCGGGCCACGGCACAGATACGCAGTATTTT.

The rearrangement uses TRBV6-1 and TRBJ2-1; the D gene is possibly TRBD1 (6 bases). Germline CDR1 MNHNS, CDR2 SASEGT. Trimming removed 6 bases from V and 10 bases from J, with 19 bases in between. The CDR3 runs to 14 residues. CDR3 sequence (DNA): TGTGCCAGCAGCACCGGGACAACGACCTTAGAGCAGTTCTTC. Its protein is CASSTGTTTLEQFF.

J is TRBJ1-4 and V is TRBV7-9; D unclear. Germline V gene data show CDR1 as SEHNR and CDR2 as FQNEAQ (reference sequence). Between the trimmed V and J ends, which lost 3 bases and 14 bases, there was a span of 13 bases. This CDR3 contains 12 residues. In DNA form, the CDR3 reads TGTGCCAGCAGCTTGGGCAGCGAGTTTCTGTTTTTT. Translation gives CASSLGSEFLFF.

The chain is built from TRBV5-1 and TRBJ2-1, with 10 bases lining up with TRBD2. Germline V gene lookup returns CDR1 SGHRS and CDR2 YFSETQ. V lost 4 bases and J lost 4; bases outside the gene matches: 11. The CDR3 contains 17 residues. The CDR3 DNA follows: TGCGCCAGCAGCCCTCGTTTAGCGGGAGGTTCATACAATGAGCAGTTCTTC. Translated, it gives CASSPRLAGGSYNEQFF.

This clonotype was counted between two and nine times. The chain joins TRBV20-1 to TRBJ2-7; 11 bases line up with TRBD2. CDR1 DFQATT and CDR2 SNEGSKA come from the germline V gene (reference sequence). J was trimmed by 2 bases and V by 3 bases; bases with no gene match: 6. The CDR3 is made up of 15 amino acids. CDR3 bases: TGCAGTGCTAGCCCGACTAGCGGGACCACCTACGAGCAGTACTTC. Translated: CSASPTSGTTYEQYF.

This clonotype was counted between two and nine times. The V call is TRBV29-1, the J call TRBJ2-7, with TRBD2 identical over 9 bases. The trim removed 0 bases at V and 6 bases at J, leaving 9 bases unmatched. Germline lookup yields CDR1 SQVTM and CDR2 ANQGSEA. This CDR3 has 15 amino acids. The CDR3 loop is CSVEDSASGTSEQYF. CDR3 DNA: TGCAGCGTTGAAGACTCGGCTAGCGGGACGAGCGAGCAGTACTTC.

This chain's CDR3 is CASSGGGGFEQYF. The CDR3, as DNA: TGCGCCAGCAGCGGGGGCGGTGGGTTCGAGCAGTACTTC. J is TRBJ2-7 and V is TRBV5-1; D is possibly TRBD1 (6 bases). This CDR3 has 13 amino acids. Germline V lookup: CDR1 SGHRS, CDR2 YFSETQ. V lost 4 bases, J lost 6 bases, and 14 bases lay in between.

The gene calls are TRBV6-2 or TRBV6-3 and TRBJ2-5; D possibly corresponds to TRBD2 (5 bases). Looked up from germline, CDR1 is MNHEY and CDR2 is SVGEGT. The V end lost 6 bases, the J end lost 9 bases, and 17 bases lay between the germline ends. CDR3 length: 13 amino acids. The CDR3 coding sequence is TGTGCCAGCAGAACGTATGCGCAGGAGGCCCAGTACTTC. Its translation: CASRTYAQEAQYF.